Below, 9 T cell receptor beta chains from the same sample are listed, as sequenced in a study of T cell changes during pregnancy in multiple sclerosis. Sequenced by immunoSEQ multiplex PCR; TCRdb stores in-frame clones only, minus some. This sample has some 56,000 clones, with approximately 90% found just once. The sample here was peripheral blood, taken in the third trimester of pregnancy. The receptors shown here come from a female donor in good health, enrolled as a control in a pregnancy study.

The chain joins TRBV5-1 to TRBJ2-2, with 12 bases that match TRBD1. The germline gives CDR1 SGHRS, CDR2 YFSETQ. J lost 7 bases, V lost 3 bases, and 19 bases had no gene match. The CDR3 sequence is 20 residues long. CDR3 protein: CASSSSGTGGRELSVGELFF. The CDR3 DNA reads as TGCGCCAGCAGCTCCTCCGGGACAGGGGGCCGCGAGTTATCTGTCGGGGAGCTGTTTTTT.

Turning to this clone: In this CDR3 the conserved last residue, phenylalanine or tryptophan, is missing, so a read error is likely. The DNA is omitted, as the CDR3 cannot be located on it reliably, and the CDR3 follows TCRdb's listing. CDR3 protein: CASSSIRQGPPDI. This chain links TRBV7-8 with TRBJ2-7; the table's TRBD1 call for D was not verified on the DNA. The CDR3 numbers 13 amino acids, ends counted. Per the germline V gene, CDR1 is SGHVS and CDR2 is FQNEAQ.

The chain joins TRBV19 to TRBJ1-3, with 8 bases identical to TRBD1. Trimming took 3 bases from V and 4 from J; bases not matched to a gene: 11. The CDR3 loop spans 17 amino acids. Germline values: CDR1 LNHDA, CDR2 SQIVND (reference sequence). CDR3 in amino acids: CASSIGEDRVAGNTIYF. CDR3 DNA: TGTGCCAGTAGTATCGGGGAGGACAGGGTCGCGGGAAACACCATATATTTT.

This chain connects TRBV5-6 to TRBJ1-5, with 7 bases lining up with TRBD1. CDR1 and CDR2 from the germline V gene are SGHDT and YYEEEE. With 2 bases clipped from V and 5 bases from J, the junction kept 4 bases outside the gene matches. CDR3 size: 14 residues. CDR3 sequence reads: CASSLTGVDQPQHF. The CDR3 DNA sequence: TGTGCCAGCAGCTTAACAGGGGTTGATCAGCCCCAGCATTTT.

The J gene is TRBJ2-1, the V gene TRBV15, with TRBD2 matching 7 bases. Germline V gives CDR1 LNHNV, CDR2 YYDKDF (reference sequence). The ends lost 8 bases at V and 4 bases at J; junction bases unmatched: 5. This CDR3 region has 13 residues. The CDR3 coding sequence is TGTGCCACCGTGGGGGGGGGTTACAATGAGCAGTTCTTC. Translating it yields CATVGGGYNEQFF.

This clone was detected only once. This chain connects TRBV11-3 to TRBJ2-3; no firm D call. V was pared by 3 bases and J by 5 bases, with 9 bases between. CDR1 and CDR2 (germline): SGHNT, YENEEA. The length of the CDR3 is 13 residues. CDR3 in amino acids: CASSFSEVDTQYF. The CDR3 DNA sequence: TGTGCCAGCAGCTTTTCAGAGGTAGATACGCAGTATTTT.

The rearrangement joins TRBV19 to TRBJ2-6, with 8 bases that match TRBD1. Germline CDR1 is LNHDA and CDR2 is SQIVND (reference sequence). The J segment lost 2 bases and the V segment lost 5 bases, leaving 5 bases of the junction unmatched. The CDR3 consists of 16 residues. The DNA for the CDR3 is TGTGCCAGTAGTGTCTTACAGGGGGCTGGGGCCAACGTCCTGACTTTC. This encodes CASSVLQGAGANVLTF.

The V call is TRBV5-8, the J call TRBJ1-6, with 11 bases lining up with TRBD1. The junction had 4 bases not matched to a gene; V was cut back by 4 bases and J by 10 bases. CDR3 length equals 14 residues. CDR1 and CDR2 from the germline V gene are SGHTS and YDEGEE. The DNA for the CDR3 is TGTGCCAGCAGCCTGGGACAGGGGGAGTCACCCCTCCACTTT. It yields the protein CASSLGQGESPLHF.

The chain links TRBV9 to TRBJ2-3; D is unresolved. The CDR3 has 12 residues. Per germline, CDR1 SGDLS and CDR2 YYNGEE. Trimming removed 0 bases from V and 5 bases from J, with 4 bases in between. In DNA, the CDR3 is TGTGCCAGCAGCGTAGGTATAGATACGCAGTATTTT. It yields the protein CASSVGIDTQYF.